This T cell receptor (beta chain) was identified in a study of cytomegalovirus exposure and HLA in healthy donors. The study, taken as a whole, reports: Published work reported that the classifier diagnosed cytomegalovirus status with high specificity and sensitivity. TCR beta chain V- and J-gene trimming was linked, in a later analysis, to a missense variant in DCLRE1C.

Each donor was healthy, and each was a bone marrow donor. Comment on this clone: What it binds is unknown.

Trimming took off 4 bases at V and 3 bases at J, with 16 bases between the two ends. CDR3 length: 15 amino acids. Germline values: CDR1 MGHRA, CDR2 YSYEKL. Both 60 Vbeta primers and 13 Jbeta primers went into the PCR. Assay used: immunoSEQ multiplex PCR; TCRdb lists only in-frame clones, some missing. This sample contains 65,000 to 90,000 clones. This TCR came from a man in his forties in good health and CMV-seronegative. The chain recombines TRBV4-1 with TRBJ2-7; tentatively, D is TRBD2 (6 bases). Material: PBMCs. CDR3 in DNA: TGCGCCAGCAGCCCGGGACTTCAGGTCTTCTACGAGCAGTACTTC. Amino acid sequence: CASSPGLQVFYEQYF.